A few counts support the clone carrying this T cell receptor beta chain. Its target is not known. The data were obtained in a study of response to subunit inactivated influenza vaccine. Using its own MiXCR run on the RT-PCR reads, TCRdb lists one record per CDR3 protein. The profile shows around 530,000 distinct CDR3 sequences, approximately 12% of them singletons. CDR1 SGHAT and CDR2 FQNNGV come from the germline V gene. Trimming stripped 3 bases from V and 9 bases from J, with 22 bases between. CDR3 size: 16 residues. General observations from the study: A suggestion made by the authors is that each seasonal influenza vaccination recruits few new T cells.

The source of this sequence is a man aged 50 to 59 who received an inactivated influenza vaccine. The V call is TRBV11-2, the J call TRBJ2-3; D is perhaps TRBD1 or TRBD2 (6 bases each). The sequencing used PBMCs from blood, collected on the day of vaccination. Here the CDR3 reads CASSFYPGMGGQTQYF. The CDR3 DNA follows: TGTGCCAGCAGCTTTTACCCCGGGATGGGGGGCCAAACGCAGTATTTT.